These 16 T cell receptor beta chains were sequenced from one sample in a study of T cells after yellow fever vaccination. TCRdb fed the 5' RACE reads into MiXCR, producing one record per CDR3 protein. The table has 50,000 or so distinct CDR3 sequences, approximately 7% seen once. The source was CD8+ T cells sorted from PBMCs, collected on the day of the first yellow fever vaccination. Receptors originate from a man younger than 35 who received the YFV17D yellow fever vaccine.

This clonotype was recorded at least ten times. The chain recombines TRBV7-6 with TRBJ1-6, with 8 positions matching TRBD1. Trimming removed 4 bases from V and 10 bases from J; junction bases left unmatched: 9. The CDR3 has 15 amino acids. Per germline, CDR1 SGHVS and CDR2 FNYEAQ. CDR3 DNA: TGTGCCAGCAGCTACAAGACAGGGGAGGACTCACCCCTCCACTTT. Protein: CASSYKTGEDSPLHF.

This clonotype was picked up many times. The CDR3 nucleotides read TGCGCCAGCAGCCCGTCCGCTACGGGGATCTACGAGCAGTACTTC. Protein: CASSPSATGIYEQYF. The chain combines TRBV5-1 with TRBJ2-7; possibly TRBD2 for D (5 bases). V dropped 4 bases and J dropped 3 bases, with 17 bases sitting between them. The CDR3 consists of 15 residues. The germline V gene has CDR1 SGHRS and CDR2 YFSETQ.

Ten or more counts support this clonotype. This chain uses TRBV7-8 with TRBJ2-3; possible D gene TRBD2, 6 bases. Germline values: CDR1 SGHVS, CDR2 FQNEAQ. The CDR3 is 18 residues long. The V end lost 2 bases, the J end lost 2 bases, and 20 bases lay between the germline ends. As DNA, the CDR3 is TGTGCCAGCAGCTTACGTCGGGGGTTCAGGAATTACACAGATACGCAGTATTTT. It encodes CASSLRRGFRNYTDTQYF.

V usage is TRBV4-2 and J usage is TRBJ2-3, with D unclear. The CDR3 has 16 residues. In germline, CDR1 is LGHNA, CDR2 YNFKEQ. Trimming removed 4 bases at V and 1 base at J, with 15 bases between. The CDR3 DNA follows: TGTGCCAGCAGCCCCGGTCTCCTCTCCCGCACAGATACGCAGTATTTT. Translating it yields CASSPGLLSRTDTQYF.

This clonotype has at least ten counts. The CDR3 nucleotides read TGTGCCAGCAGCGTAGGGGCAGGGGAGCAGTACTTC. It is translated as CASSVGAGEQYF. The chain carries TRBV9 and TRBJ2-7; a weak D match, TRBD1 (5 bases). V was shortened by 0 bases and J by 7 bases, with 8 bases between the two germline ends. Germline V gene data show CDR1 as SGDLS and CDR2 as YYNGEE. The CDR3 covers 12 residues.

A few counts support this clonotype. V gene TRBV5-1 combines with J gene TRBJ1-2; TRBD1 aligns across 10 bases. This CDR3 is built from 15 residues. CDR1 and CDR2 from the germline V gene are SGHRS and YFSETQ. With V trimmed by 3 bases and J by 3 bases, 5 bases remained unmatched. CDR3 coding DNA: TGCGCCAGCAGCTCGACAGGGGGCGCTGACTATGGCTACACCTTC. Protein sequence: CASSSTGGADYGYTF.

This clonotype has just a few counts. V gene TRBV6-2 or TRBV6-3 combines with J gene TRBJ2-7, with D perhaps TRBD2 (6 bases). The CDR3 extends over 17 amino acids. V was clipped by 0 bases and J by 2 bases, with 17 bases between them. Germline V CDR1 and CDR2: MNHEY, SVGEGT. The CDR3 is CASSYSVLPSATYEQYF. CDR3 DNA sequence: TGTGCCAGCAGTTACTCGGTCCTACCTAGCGCGACCTACGAGCAGTACTTC.

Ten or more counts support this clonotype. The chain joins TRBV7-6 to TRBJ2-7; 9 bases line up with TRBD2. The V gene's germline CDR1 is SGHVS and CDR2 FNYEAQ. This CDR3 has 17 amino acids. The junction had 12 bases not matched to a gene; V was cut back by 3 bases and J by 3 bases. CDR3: CASSFNPRSGGIYEQYF. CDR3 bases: TGTGCCAGCAGCTTTAACCCCAGGAGCGGGGGGATCTACGAGCAGTACTTC. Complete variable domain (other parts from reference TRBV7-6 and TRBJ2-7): GAGVSQSPRYKVTKRGQDVALRCDPISGHVSLYWYRQALGQGPEFLTYFNYEAQQDKSGLPNDRFSAERPEGSISTLTIQRTEQRDSAMYRCASSFNPRSGGIYEQYFGPGTRLTVT.

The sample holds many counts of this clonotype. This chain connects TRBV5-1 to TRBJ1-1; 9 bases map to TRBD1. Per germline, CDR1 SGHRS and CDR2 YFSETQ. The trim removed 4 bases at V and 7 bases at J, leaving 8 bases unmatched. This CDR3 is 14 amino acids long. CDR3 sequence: CASSDGDREDEAFF. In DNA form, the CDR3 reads TGCGCCAGCAGCGATGGGGACAGGGAGGATGAAGCTTTCTTT. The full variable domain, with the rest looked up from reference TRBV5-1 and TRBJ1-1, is KAGVTQTPRYLIKTRGQQVTLSCSPISGHRSVSWYQQTPGQGLQFLFEYFSETQRNKGNFPGRFSGRQFSNSRSEMNVSTLELGDSALYLCASSDGDREDEAFFGQGTRLTVV.

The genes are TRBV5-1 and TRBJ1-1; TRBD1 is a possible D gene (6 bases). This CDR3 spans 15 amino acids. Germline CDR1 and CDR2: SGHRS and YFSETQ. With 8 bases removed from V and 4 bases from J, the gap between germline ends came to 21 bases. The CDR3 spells CASYLYGGAGTEAFF. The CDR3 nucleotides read TGCGCCAGTTACCTCTATGGGGGGGCGGGCACTGAAGCTTTCTTT.

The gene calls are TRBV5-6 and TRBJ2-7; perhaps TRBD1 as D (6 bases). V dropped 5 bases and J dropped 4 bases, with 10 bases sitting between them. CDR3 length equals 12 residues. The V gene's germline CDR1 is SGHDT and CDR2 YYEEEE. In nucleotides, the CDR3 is TGTGCCAGCAGTCGGGACAAATACGAGCAGTACGTC. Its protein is CASSRDKYEQYV.

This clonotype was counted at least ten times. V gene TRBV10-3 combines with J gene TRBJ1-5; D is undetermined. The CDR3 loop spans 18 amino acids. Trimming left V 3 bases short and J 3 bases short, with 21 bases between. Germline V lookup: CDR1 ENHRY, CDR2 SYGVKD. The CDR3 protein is CAISDSRHSLSINQPQHF. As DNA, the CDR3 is TGTGCCATCAGTGACTCAAGGCACAGTCTGAGTATCAATCAGCCCCAGCATTTT.

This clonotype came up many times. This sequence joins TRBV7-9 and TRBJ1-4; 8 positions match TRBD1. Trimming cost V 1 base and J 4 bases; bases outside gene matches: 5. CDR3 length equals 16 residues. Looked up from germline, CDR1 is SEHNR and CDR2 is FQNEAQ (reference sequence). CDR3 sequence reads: CASSLGQGFGNEKLFF. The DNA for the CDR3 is TGTGCCAGCAGCTTAGGACAGGGGTTCGGTAATGAAAAACTGTTTTTT.

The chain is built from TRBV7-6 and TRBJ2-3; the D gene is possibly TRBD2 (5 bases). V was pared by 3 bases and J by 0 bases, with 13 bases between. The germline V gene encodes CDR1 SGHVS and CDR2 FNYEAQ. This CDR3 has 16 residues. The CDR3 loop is CASSFGILASTDTQYF. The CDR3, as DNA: TGTGCCAGCAGCTTCGGGATTCTAGCAAGCACAGATACGCAGTATTTT.

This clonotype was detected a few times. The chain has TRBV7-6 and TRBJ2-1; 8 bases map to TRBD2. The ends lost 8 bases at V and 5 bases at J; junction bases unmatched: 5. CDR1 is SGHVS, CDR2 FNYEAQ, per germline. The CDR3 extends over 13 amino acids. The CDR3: CASGGGLDNEQFF. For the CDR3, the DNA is TGTGCCAGCGGCGGGGGGCTAGACAATGAGCAGTTCTTC.

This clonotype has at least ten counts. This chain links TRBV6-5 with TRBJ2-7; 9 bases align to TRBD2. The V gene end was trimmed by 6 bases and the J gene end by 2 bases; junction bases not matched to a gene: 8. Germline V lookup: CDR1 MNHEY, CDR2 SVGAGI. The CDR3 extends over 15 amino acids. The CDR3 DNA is TGTGCCAGCAGCCCTGTTAGCGGGGGACCCTACGAGCAGTACGTC. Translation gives CASSPVSGGPYEQYV.